The 16 T cell receptor beta chains in this list originate from one sample, sequenced in a study of graft-versus-host responses after intestinal transplantation. The method was immunoSEQ multiplex PCR; TCRdb's version includes in-frame clones alone and lacks a portion of them. Among approximately 90,000 clones listed, around 90% were seen once. These receptors are not linked to any known antigen. Here the sequenced sample was unstimulated CD8+ T cells sorted from spleen or lymph node cells, taken before intestinal transplant. Every receptor here comes from a human donor who received an intestinal transplant.

The chain recombines TRBV5-6 with TRBJ2-1; 9 bases match TRBD1. The J segment lost 8 bases and the V segment lost 0 bases, leaving 15 bases of the junction unmatched. CDR1 is SGHDT and CDR2 is YYEEEE in the germline V gene. The CDR3 consists of 18 residues. CDR3 DNA sequence: TGTGCCAGCAGCTTGGCCCCGCCGGCGGGACAGGGAGTTCATGAGCAGTTCTTC. Its protein is CASSLAPPAGQGVHEQFF.

The chain is built from TRBV21-1 and TRBJ2-3; no DNA check was done on the table's D call, TRBD2. TRBV21-1 is classified as a pseudogene. This CDR3 region has 19 residues. The CDR3 sequence is CASSKEFKSEGPSTDTQYF. The CDR3 DNA is TGTGCCAGCAGCAAAGAATTTAAGTCGGAGGGTCCTAGCACAGATACGCAGTATTTT.

The chain joins TRBV9 to TRBJ2-1, with 8 bases fitting TRBD2. This CDR3 comprises 16 residues. Germline CDR1 SGDLS, CDR2 YYNGEE. Trimming at V came to 0 bases and at J to 5 bases, leaving 7 bases not matched to a gene. Here the CDR3 reads CASSVGVGLGDNEQFF. The CDR3 bases are TGTGCCAGCAGCGTAGGAGTGGGACTAGGGGACAATGAGCAGTTCTTC.

The chain is built from TRBV10-3 and TRBJ2-3; TRBD2 aligns across 7 bases. Germline V gene lookup returns CDR1 ENHRY and CDR2 SYGVKD. V lost 3 bases and J lost 0; bases outside the gene matches: 15. The CDR3 loop spans 19 amino acids. CDR3 region: CAISELGGLAEKSTDTQYF. CDR3 DNA: TGTGCCATCAGTGAACTTGGAGGCCTAGCGGAGAAAAGCACAGATACGCAGTATTTT.

This clone has a single count. CDR3 loop: CASSLGTGPYEQYF. The CDR3 DNA reads as TGTGCCAGCAGTTTAGGGACAGGGCCCTACGAGCAGTACTTC. The chain has TRBV6-5 and TRBJ2-7; 9 nucleotides match TRBD1. Germline CDR1 MNHEY, CDR2 SVGAGI. This CDR3 spans 14 amino acids. With 4 bases clipped from V and 2 bases from J, the junction kept 3 bases outside the gene matches.

The chain carries TRBV6-5 and TRBJ2-2, with D uncertain. CDR1 and CDR2 from the germline V gene are MNHEY and SVGAGI. Trimming left V 5 bases short and J 1 base short, with 5 bases between. The CDR3 spans 13 residues. DNA for the CDR3: TGTGCCAGCAGTGTCAAGAACACCGGGGAGCTGTTTTTT. It codes for CASSVKNTGELFF.

The V call is TRBV21-1, the J call TRBJ2-7; the DNA was not used to check the table's D call, TRBD1. TRBV21-1 is noted as a pseudogene. The CDR3 length is 12 residues. CDR3 region: CASRQEMYEQYF. The CDR3 nucleotides read TGTGCCAGCAGACAGGAGATGTACGAGCAGTACTTC.

The chain links TRBV19 to TRBJ1-4; D gene uncertain. V lost 1 base to trimming and J lost 7 bases, with 13 bases between them. CDR3 length: 15 residues. Germline V lookup: CDR1 LNHDA, CDR2 SQIVND (reference sequence). The CDR3 reads CASSIALDRAEKLFF. CDR3 nucleotides: TGTGCCAGTAGTATAGCTCTAGACCGGGCTGAAAAACTGTTTTTT.

The chain joins TRBV6-6 to TRBJ2-1; D is unclear. V was pared by 4 bases and J by 8 bases, with 12 bases between. The CDR3 extends over 13 amino acids. CDR1 MNHNY and CDR2 SVGAGI come from the germline V gene (reference sequence). CDR3 sequence (DNA): TGTGCCAGCAGTTCCCTCTCGAAGGATGAGCAGTTCTTC. Translation gives CASSSLSKDEQFF.

The chain joins TRBV6-1 to TRBJ2-4; TRBD1 aligns across 7 bases. Looked up from germline, CDR1 is MNHNS and CDR2 is SASEGT. This CDR3 has 14 amino acids. The V and J ends lost 3 bases and 4 bases, in that order; junction bases with no gene match: 3. This chain's CDR3 is CASSDWDSKNIQYF. The CDR3 nucleotides are TGTGCCAGCAGTGATTGGGACAGTAAAAACATTCAGTACTTC.

CDR3 region: CASSEWVSYEQYF. CDR3 in DNA: TGTGCCAGCAGTGAGTGGGTGTCCTACGAGCAGTACTTC. V usage is TRBV6-1 and J usage is TRBJ2-7, with D unclear. The ends were cut back, 3 bases at V and 1 base at J, with 7 bases in the middle. Germline V lookup: CDR1 MNHNS, CDR2 SASEGT. The CDR3 extends over 13 amino acids.

V usage is TRBV4-2 and J usage is TRBJ2-1, with a weak D call TRBD2 (7 bases). The length of the CDR3 is 17 residues. The germline V gene encodes CDR1 LGHNA and CDR2 YNFKEQ. V was cut by 3 bases and J by 4 bases, with 19 bases left in between. Here the CDR3 reads CASSHRSGEGWYNEQFF. CDR3 bases: TGTGCCAGCAGCCATCGTTCAGGGGAGGGGTGGTACAATGAGCAGTTCTTC.

The J gene is TRBJ1-5, the V gene TRBV1; the table calls TRBD1, which could not be checked here. TRBV1 is an annotated pseudogene. The CDR3 is 16 amino acids. The CDR3 loop reads CTSSQGQDRNNQPQHF. DNA for the CDR3: TGCACCAGCAGCCAAGGCCAGGATCGTAACAATCAGCCCCAGCATTTT.

This chain connects TRBV6-1 to TRBJ2-7; 8 bases agree with TRBD1. The CDR3 length is 17 residues. The V gene's germline CDR1 is MNHNS and CDR2 SASEGT. After removal of 2 bases from V and 1 base from J, the junction contained 10 bases not matched to a gene. The CDR3 sequence is CASSELPGNRGSYEQYF. In DNA, the CDR3 is TGTGCCAGCAGTGAACTCCCCGGGAACAGGGGGTCCTACGAGCAGTACTTC.

In this sample, this clone is medium-sized. The rearrangement joins TRBV7-9 to TRBJ2-1; no reliable D call. There are 12 residues in the CDR3. CDR1 SEHNR and CDR2 FQNEAQ come from the germline V gene (reference sequence). V lost 5 bases and J lost 7, with 9 bases in between. The CDR3 DNA sequence: TGTGCCAGCAGCCGTAGCCGGAATGAGCAGTTCTTC. Its translation is CASSRSRNEQFF.

The V gene is TRBV2, the J gene TRBJ2-1, with 8 positions matching TRBD2. V shed 6 bases, J shed 6 bases, and the junction held 13 bases outside the gene matches. CDR3 size: 16 residues. Germline V lookup: CDR1 SNHLY, CDR2 FYNNEI. CDR3 DNA: TGTGCCAGCAGCCCGGAGGGAGTAGCGGGAAGCAATGAGCAGTTCTTC. Its translation: CASSPEGVAGSNEQFF.